Listed below are T cell receptor beta chains from one sample, sequenced in a study of cytomegalovirus exposure and HLA in healthy donors. The protocol was immunoSEQ multiplex PCR, while the TCRdb copy is restricted to in-frame clones and leaves out a portion. The table has about 160,000 clones, approximately 70% seen once. Source material: PBMCs. These receptors all come from a man aged 35 to 55 in good health and CMV-seropositive. Each CDR3 is given with its conserved first and last residue.

V gene	J gene	CDR3 protein
TRBV27	TRBJ2-7	CASKISGGAYSEQYF
TRBV6-1	TRBJ2-7	CASSEASQGIVYEQYF
TRBV19	TRBJ2-2	CASRISGLAGNNTGELFF
TRBV18	TRBJ1-5	CASSPGTGDQPQHF
TRBV4-2	TRBJ2-5	CASSQASRDTGETQYF
TRBV5-1	TRBJ1-2	CASSLTGAHGYTF
TRBV5-1	TRBJ1-4	CASSLKGGIKSEKLFF
TRBV14	TRBJ2-1	CASSQVRGGAWDEQFF
TRBV1	TRBJ2-6	CTSSQNGEGKTGANVLTF
TRBV7-9	TRBJ2-6	CASSLQQPGANVLTF
TRBV5-1	TRBJ1-1	CASSLLHSGASEAFF
TRBV4-3	TRBJ1-2	CASSQDDRQANYGYTF
TRBV4-3	TRBJ2-7	CASSQAGVSDAGEQYF
TRBV30	TRBJ1-5	CAWSVMGQVNQPQHF
TRBV9	TRBJ1-1	CASSPRTGVNTEAFF
TRBV5-1	TRBJ1-5	CASSLGDRPNQPQHF
TRBV5-1	TRBJ1-1	CASSGGDTEAFF
TRBV27	TRBJ2-7	CASSLIRANEQYF
TRBV5-8	TRBJ2-1	CASSSGTTPGPDNEQFF
TRBV5-4	TRBJ2-1	CASSLRDRGSNEQFF
TRBV6-5	TRBJ2-1	CASSPGLAGRNEQFF
TRBV7-8	TRBJ1-5	CASSLDAWTDSNQPQHF
TRBV9	TRBJ1-3	CASSATGADSGNTIYF
TRBV6-1	TRBJ1-5	CASRLQGRQPQHF
TRBV1	TRBJ1-1	CTIQAGGRTEAFF
TRBV30	TRBJ2-5	CAWSETVETQYF
TRBV18	TRBJ1-1	CASSPPDRLMNTEAFF